These 9 T cell receptor beta chains originate from one sample sequenced in a study of shared clonotypes between healthy human individuals. Generated by immunoSEQ multiplex PCR, the TCRdb table keeps only in-frame clones and is missing some. The table has around 320,000 clones, 80% to 90% seen once. Input material: memory CD8+ T cells sorted from blood. Subset of the sample: CD45RO+ cells pooled with CCR7-negative TemRA cells. These receptors were taken from a man aged 18-30 years in good health.

CDR3 in amino acids: CASSESSAVVYEQYF. The CDR3 DNA reads TGTGCCAGCAGTGAATCCTCAGCGGTCGTCTACGAGCAGTACTTC. V is TRBV6-1 and J is TRBJ2-7; possibly TRBD2 for D (5 bases). The V gene's germline CDR1 is MNHNS and CDR2 SASEGT. CDR3 length equals 15 residues. The ends were cut back, 2 bases at V and 3 bases at J, with 14 bases in the middle.

The gene calls are TRBV27 and TRBJ2-7; D might be TRBD2 (5 bases). The ends were cut back, 2 bases at V and 2 bases at J, with 16 bases in the middle. This CDR3 has 16 amino acids. From germline, CDR1 is MNHEY and CDR2 SMNVEV (reference sequence). CDR3 sequence: CASSLVETPTTYEQYF. In nucleotides, the CDR3 is TGTGCCAGCAGTTTAGTCGAGACACCGACTACCTACGAGCAGTACTTC.

About this clone: The junction departs from germline at one end; a sequencing error may be responsible. The V gene is TRBV5-1, the J gene TRBJ2-7; weak D call: TRBD2 (6 bases). This CDR3 has 15 amino acids. Germline V gene lookup returns CDR1 SGHRS and CDR2 YFSETQ. CDR3 amino acids: CASTLREFIHHEQYF. In nucleotides, the CDR3 is TGCGCCAGCACCTTGCGGGAATTCATACACCACGAGCAGTACTTC.

J is TRBJ1-5 and V is TRBV5-1; 7 bases match TRBD1. This CDR3 comprises 15 residues. Trimming cost V 4 bases and J 7 bases; bases outside gene matches: 11. Germline loops: CDR1 SGHRS, CDR2 YFSETQ. CDR3 sequence (DNA): TGCGCCAGCAGCCCTCAAGGGGGCTCCGGGCAGCCCCAGCATTTT. As protein: CASSPQGGSGQPQHF.

This clone was counted between two and nine times. The chain links TRBV9 to TRBJ2-1; tentatively, D is TRBD1 or TRBD2 (5 bases each). V was clipped by 5 bases and J by 7 bases, with 25 bases between them. The CDR3 is 17 amino acids. From germline, CDR1 is SGDLS and CDR2 YYNGEE. CDR3 coding DNA: TGTGCCAGCAGTTCACTCGGGACCAAACCGGACTTTAATGAGCAGTTCTTC. This encodes CASSSLGTKPDFNEQFF.

The chain links TRBV9 to TRBJ2-1; the D gene is possibly TRBD2 (5 bases). Germline V gives CDR1 SGDLS, CDR2 YYNGEE. V lost 1 base and J lost 4, with 12 bases in between. This CDR3 contains 15 residues. DNA of the CDR3: TGTGCCAGCAGCGTAAACGGGATTGGGTACAATGAGCAGTTCTTC. Protein product: CASSVNGIGYNEQFF.

As concerns this clone: Other DNA sequences in this sample translate to the same CDR3. V gene TRBV29-1 combines with J gene TRBJ1-2, with D maybe TRBD1 (5 bases). Germline CDR1 SQVTM, CDR2 ANQGSEA. The CDR3 is 12 residues long. The V and J ends lost 1 base and 8 bases respectively, with 11 bases between them. The chain's CDR3 is CSVEGGGYGYTF. In nucleotides, the CDR3 is TGCAGCGTTGAAGGTGGGGGGTACGGCTACACCTTC. Full variable domain (remainder filled in from reference TRBV29-1 and TRBJ1-2): SAVISQKPSRDICQRGTSLTIQCQVDSQVTMMFWYRQQPGQSLTLIATANQGSEATYESGFVIDKFPISRPNLTFSTLTVSNMSPEDSSIYLCSVEGGGYGYTFGSGTRLTVV.

The V call is TRBV2, the J call TRBJ2-7; D unclear. CDR3 length: 13 amino acids. Germline V lookup: CDR1 SNHLY, CDR2 FYNNEI. Between the trimmed V and J ends, which lost 2 bases and 3 bases, there was a span of 8 bases. Here the CDR3 DNA reads TGTGCCAGCAGTGAAAAGTTTTTCTACGAGCAGTACTTC. It encodes CASSEKFFYEQYF.

V is TRBV9 and J is TRBJ1-4; D is unclear. Germline CDR1 and CDR2: SGDLS and YYNGEE. CDR3 length: 14 residues. Trimming took off 0 bases at V and 7 bases at J, with 10 bases between the two ends. CDR3 nucleotide sequence: TGTGCCAGCAGCGTAGGAGGGTCTGGTGAAAAACTGTTTTTT. Protein sequence: CASSVGGSGEKLFF.